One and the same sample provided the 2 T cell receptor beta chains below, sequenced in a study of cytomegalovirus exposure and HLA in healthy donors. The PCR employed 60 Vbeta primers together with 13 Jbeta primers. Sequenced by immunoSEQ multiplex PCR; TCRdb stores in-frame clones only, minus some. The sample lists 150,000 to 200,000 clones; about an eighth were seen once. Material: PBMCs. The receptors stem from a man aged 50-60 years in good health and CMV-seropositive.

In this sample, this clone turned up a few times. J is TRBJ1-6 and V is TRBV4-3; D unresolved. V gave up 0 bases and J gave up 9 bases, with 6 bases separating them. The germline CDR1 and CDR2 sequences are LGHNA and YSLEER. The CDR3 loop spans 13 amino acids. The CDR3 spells CASSQEPSSPLHF. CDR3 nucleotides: TGCGCCAGCAGCCAAGAGCCTAGTTCACCCCTCCACTTT.

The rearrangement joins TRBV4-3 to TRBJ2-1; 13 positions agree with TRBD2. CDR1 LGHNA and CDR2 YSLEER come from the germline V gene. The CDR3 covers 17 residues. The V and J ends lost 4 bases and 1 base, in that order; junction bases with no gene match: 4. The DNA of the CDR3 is TGCGCCAGCAGCCCGGGACTAGCGGGATCATCCTACAATGAGCAGTTCTTC. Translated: CASSPGLAGSSYNEQFF.